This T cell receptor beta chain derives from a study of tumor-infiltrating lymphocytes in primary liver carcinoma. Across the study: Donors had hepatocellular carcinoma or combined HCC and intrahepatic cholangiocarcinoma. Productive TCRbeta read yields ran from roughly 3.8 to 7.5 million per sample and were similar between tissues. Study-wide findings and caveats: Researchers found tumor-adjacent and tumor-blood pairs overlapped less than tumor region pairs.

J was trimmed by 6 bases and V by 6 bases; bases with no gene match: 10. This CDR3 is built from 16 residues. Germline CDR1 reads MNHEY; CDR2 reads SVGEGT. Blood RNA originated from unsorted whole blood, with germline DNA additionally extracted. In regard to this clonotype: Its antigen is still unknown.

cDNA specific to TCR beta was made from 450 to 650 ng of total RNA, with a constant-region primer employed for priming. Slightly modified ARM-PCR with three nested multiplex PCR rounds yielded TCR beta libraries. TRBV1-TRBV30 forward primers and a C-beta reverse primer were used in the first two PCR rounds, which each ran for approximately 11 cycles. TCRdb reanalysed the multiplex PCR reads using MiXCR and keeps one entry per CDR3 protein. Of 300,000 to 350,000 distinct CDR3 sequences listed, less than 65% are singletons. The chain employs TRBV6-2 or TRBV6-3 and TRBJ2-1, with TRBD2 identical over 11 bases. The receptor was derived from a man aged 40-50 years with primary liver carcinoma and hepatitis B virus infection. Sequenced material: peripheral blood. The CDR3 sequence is CASSPMTSGDFNEQFF. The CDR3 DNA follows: TGTGCCAGCAGCCCCATGACTAGCGGGGACTTCAATGAGCAGTTCTTC.